Below are 8 T cell receptor beta chains sequenced from a single sample in a study of beta chain features in type 1 diabetes. General study results and limits: TCRB CDR3 length was moderately but significantly reduced in all four CD4+ subsets of Type 1 diabetes patients.

Sequencing targeted expressed TCRB transcripts, as all isolated RNA had been reverse transcribed. Repertoires were generated with immunoSEQ multiplex PCR, while TCRdb's copy carries only in-frame clones and drops some. The sample has some 330,000 clones, roughly 13% seen once. What these receptors recognize is not known. Sample: naive CD4+ T cells from blood. These TCRs come from a woman aged 18-29 years with type 1 diabetes.

V and J are TRBV7-9 and TRBJ2-1; 14 bases align to TRBD2. The CDR3 has 16 residues. Germline CDR1 is SEHNR and CDR2 is FQNEAQ (reference sequence). J lost 7 bases, V lost 4 bases, and 6 bases had no gene match. CDR3 nucleotide sequence: TGTGCCAGCAGCTCCCGGACTAGCGGGAGGATTAATGAGCAGTTCTTC. Its protein is CASSSRTSGRINEQFF.

The rearrangement uses TRBV5-1 and TRBJ1-4; 10 bases fit TRBD1. Germline V lookup: CDR1 SGHRS, CDR2 YFSETQ. Trimming cost V 4 bases and J 8 bases; bases outside gene matches: 5. This CDR3 has 14 amino acids. The DNA of the CDR3 is TGCGCCAGCAGCCCGGGACAGGGGCACGAAAAACTGTTTTTT. Its translation is CASSPGQGHEKLFF.

The chain uses TRBV6-4 and TRBJ2-3, with 16 bases identical to TRBD2. The CDR3 sequence is 16 residues long. Germline V gives CDR1 MRHNA, CDR2 SNTAGT. V trimming: 11 bases; J trimming: 2 bases; junction bases outside the gene matches: 7. CDR3 loop: CAGGTSGRDYTDTQYF. The CDR3, as DNA: TGTGCCGGAGGGACTAGCGGGAGGGACTACACAGATACGCAGTATTTT.

J is TRBJ2-3 and V is TRBV19, with D perhaps matching TRBD2 (6 bases). V was clipped by 6 bases and J by 6 bases, with 16 bases between them. The CDR3 is made up of 14 amino acids. CDR1 LNHDA and CDR2 SQIVND come from the germline V gene (reference sequence). The CDR3 loop is CASRTEWAGDTQYF. DNA for the CDR3: TGTGCCAGTAGGACCGAGTGGGCGGGGGATACGCAGTATTTT.

This chain links TRBV11-2 with TRBJ1-5; TRBD1 matches 8 bases. The CDR3 runs to 15 residues. Germline trimming cut 5 bases from V and 5 bases from J; bases unmatched to any gene: 8. The germline V gene encodes CDR1 SGHAT and CDR2 FQNNGV. The CDR3 reads CASSTSGTGYQPQHF. CDR3 bases: TGTGCCAGCAGCACCTCCGGGACAGGATATCAGCCCCAGCATTTT.

The chain combines TRBV5-1 with TRBJ1-5; TRBD1 agrees at 8 bases. This CDR3 is 14 amino acids long. V trimming: 5 bases; J trimming: 6 bases; junction bases outside the gene matches: 7. Germline CDR1 SGHRS, CDR2 YFSETQ. DNA for the CDR3: TGCGCCAGCAGTTCTGGACAGGGCGGTCAGCCCCAGCATTTT. Amino acids: CASSSGQGGQPQHF.

CDR3 bases: TGTGCCAGCAGCGTTACAGACAGGGGCTCATGGCCCCAGCATTTT. Translating gives CASSVTDRGSWPQHF. The V call is TRBV2, the J call TRBJ1-5, with 8 bases lining up with TRBD1. V lost 6 bases, J lost 9 bases, and 13 bases stayed unmatched. Germline V gene sequence: CDR1 SNHLY, CDR2 FYNNEI. The CDR3 totals 15 residues. Full variable domain (remainder filled in from reference TRBV2 and TRBJ1-5): EPEVTQTPSHQVTQMGQEVILRCVPISNHLYFYWYRQILGQKVEFLVSFYNNEISEKSEIFDDQFSVERPDGSNFTLKIRSTKLEDSAMYFCASSVTDRGSWPQHFGDGTRLSIL.

The chain uses TRBV6-4 and TRBJ1-2, with D maybe TRBD1 (5 bases). The CDR3 is 15 amino acids. The germline CDR1 and CDR2 sequences are MRHNA and SNTAGT. Trimming took 5 bases from V and 5 from J, leaving 18 bases between them. The CDR3 coding sequence is TGTGCCAGCAGTCCAACCGGCACAGGATCATATGGCTACACCTTC. It codes for CASSPTGTGSYGYTF.